This T cell receptor (beta chain) is from a study of CD8 T cells in ankylosing spondylitis. 5'-RACE, quantitative and with molecular barcodes, yielded the TCR beta libraries. In TCRdb, the 5' RACE reads were re-called with MiXCR into one record per CDR3 protein. Of some 240,000 distinct CDR3 sequences listed, 18% are singletons. The V end was cut by 4 bases, the J end by 5 bases, with 18 bases between. The CDR3 is made up of 16 amino acids. Per germline, CDR1 MGHRA and CDR2 YSYEKL. This clonotype has more than one count but fewer than ten. The V gene is TRBV4-1, the J gene TRBJ2-1; the D gene could be TRBD1 or TRBD2 (5 bases each). Sequenced material: blood, either unsorted or a sorted T cell fraction (not recorded which). This TCR came from a male donor with ankylosing spondylitis or in good health (not recorded which). CDR3 bases: TGCGCCAGCAGCCGGGGGATAACGGGGATTGACAATGAGCAGTTCTTC. It codes for CASSRGITGIDNEQFF.